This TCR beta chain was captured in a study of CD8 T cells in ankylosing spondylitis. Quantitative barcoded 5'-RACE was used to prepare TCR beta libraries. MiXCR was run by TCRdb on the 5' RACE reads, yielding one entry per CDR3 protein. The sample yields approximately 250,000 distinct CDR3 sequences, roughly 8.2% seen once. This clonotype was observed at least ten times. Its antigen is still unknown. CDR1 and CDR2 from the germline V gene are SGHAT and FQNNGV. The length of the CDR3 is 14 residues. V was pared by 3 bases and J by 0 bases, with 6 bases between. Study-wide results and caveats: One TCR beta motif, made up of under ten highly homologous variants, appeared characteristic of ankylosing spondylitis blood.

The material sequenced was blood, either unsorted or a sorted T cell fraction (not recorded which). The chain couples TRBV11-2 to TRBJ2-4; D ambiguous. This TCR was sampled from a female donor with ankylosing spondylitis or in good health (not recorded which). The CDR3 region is CASSLLLAKNIQYF. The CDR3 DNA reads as TGTGCCAGCAGCTTGTTGTTAGCCAAAAACATTCAGTACTTC.